Sequencing of this T cell receptor (beta chain) was carried out in a study of blood T cells in healthy people across ages. Study as a whole: Using template switching, researchers captured about one barcoded beta molecule for each two T cells. Study-wide points: PBMCs went unsorted, and a conclusive naive versus antigen-experienced comparison was therefore prevented. Unknown donor CMV status possibly confounded expanded clonotype changes.

Primers used in a second PCR of about 6 to 11 cycles were a sample-barcoded 5' primer and a J-beta primer mix. TCRdb analysed the 5' RACE reads with MiXCR anew, one entry per CDR3 protein. The sample shows hundreds of thousands of distinct CDR3 sequences, around half of them seen only once. Comment on this clonotype: No antigen is known for it.

The CDR3 extends over 13 amino acids. Trimming removed 9 bases at V and 0 bases at J, with 10 bases between. Germline-derived CDR1 and CDR2 are SNHLY and FYNNEI. This clonotype was obtained from an older man in good health. The chain employs TRBV2 and TRBJ2-3; D gene unclear. The sample was blood. Written as DNA, the CDR3 is TGTGCCAGGACTCGGCAAAGCACAGATACGCAGTATTTT. It translates to CARTRQSTDTQYF.